Listed here are 21 T cell receptor beta chains from one sample, sequenced in a study of sequential checkpoint blockade in melanoma. The protocol was immunoSEQ multiplex PCR, while the TCRdb copy is restricted to in-frame clones and leaves out a portion. This sample has 10,000 or so clones, with about three fifths found just once. Treatment described: randomized to nivolumab then ipilimumab (arm A) or the reverse (arm B). The source was CD8+ T cells sorted from blood (inferred from file names), collected from a patient given nivolumab and ipilimumab in sequence. The source is a human donor with melanoma.

The chain employs TRBV7-8 and TRBJ2-3, with 7 bases matching TRBD2. The CDR3 has 17 amino acids. From germline, CDR1 is SGHVS and CDR2 FQNEAQ. Trimming cost V 0 bases and J 0 bases; bases outside gene matches: 6. The CDR3 loop is CASSLASPAGSTDTQYF. CDR3 DNA: TGTGCCAGCAGCTTAGCGAGTCCAGCGGGGAGCACAGATACGCAGTATTTT.

This clone was recorded a few times. V and J are TRBV15 and TRBJ2-2, with 7 nucleotides matching TRBD1. J was trimmed by 3 bases and V by 7 bases; bases with no gene match: 11. CDR1 is LNHNV and CDR2 is YYDKDF in the germline V gene (reference sequence). The length of the CDR3 is 16 residues. CDR3 residues: CATISGTELYTGELFF. CDR3 nucleotide sequence: TGTGCCACCATTTCCGGGACAGAATTATACACCGGGGAGCTGTTTTTT.

This chain connects TRBV7-6 to TRBJ1-2, with 9 bases identical to TRBD1. V dropped 4 bases and J dropped 7; count of bases not matched to a gene: 10. This CDR3 has 15 amino acids. CDR1 and CDR2 (germline): SGHVS, FNYEAQ. The CDR3: CASSSGGTGKGGYTF. The CDR3 nucleotides read TGTGCCAGCAGCTCCGGCGGGACAGGGAAGGGTGGCTACACCTTC.

The chain combines TRBV27 with TRBJ2-1; the match to TRBD1 covers 9 bases. V shed 0 bases and J 6 bases; nucleotides not matched to a gene: 9. The CDR3 has 17 amino acids. CDR1 MNHEY and CDR2 SMNVEV come from the germline V gene (reference sequence). The CDR3 is CASSLSILDRGGNEQFF. The CDR3, as DNA: TGTGCCAGCAGTTTATCTATTCTGGACAGGGGTGGCAATGAGCAGTTCTTC.

This rearrangement joins TRBV4-3 to TRBJ2-7; D remains ambiguous. V lost 0 bases, J lost 5 bases, and 11 bases lay in between. In germline, CDR1 is LGHNA, CDR2 YSLEER. This CDR3 has 14 amino acids. The CDR3 loop is CASSQDRITNEQYF. The CDR3 DNA sequence: TGCGCCAGCAGCCAAGACAGGATCACGAACGAGCAGTACTTC.

CDR3 sequence reads: CASSQDQDLGGNTIYF. The CDR3 coding sequence is TGTGCCAGCAGCCAAGATCAGGACTTGGGGGGAAACACCATATATTTT. V usage is TRBV4-2 and J usage is TRBJ1-3; D is unresolved. Germline CDR1 is LGHNA and CDR2 is YNFKEQ. The CDR3 contains 16 residues. V dropped 0 bases and J dropped 4 bases, with 13 bases sitting between them.

By share, this clone ranks as medium-sized. The chain joins TRBV7-9 to TRBJ1-1, with D unresolved. With 10 bases removed from V and 1 base from J, the gap between germline ends came to 13 bases. CDR1 is SEHNR, CDR2 FQNEAQ, per germline (reference sequence). This CDR3 is built from 13 residues. The CDR3 nucleotides are TGTGCCACCTGGGAGGTCGCGAACACTGAAGCTTTCTTT. Translated: CATWEVANTEAFF.

Details on this clone: It is likely a read error, because the conserved phenylalanine at the end of the CDR3 is missing. This chain links TRBV19 with TRBJ2-4, with D unresolved. The V gene's germline CDR1 is LNHDA and CDR2 SQIVND (reference sequence). The CDR3 is 15 amino acids. V dropped 3 bases and J dropped 0 bases, with 9 bases sitting between them. CDR3 sequence (DNA): TGTGCCAGTAGTATTGATGACCTAGCCAAAAACATTCAGTACCTC. It codes for CASSIDDLAKNIQYL.

The rearrangement uses TRBV6-4 and TRBJ2-2, with D maybe TRBD1 (5 bases). V gave up 3 bases and J gave up 6 bases, with 11 bases separating them. This CDR3 comprises 14 residues. Germline CDR1 reads MRHNA; CDR2 reads SNTAGT. Written as DNA, the CDR3 is TGTGCCAGCAGTGAAGGGGAAGGGTCCGGGGAGCTGTTTTTT. Protein product: CASSEGEGSGELFF.

This chain uses TRBV7-8 with TRBJ1-4, with D unclear. Germline assignment: CDR1 SGHVS and CDR2 FQNEAQ. The V end lost 4 bases, the J end lost 8 bases, and 17 bases lay between the germline ends. The CDR3 is 15 amino acids. The CDR3 spells CASSSPLGIEEKLFF. CDR3 sequence (DNA): TGTGCCAGCAGCTCCCCCCTGGGCATTGAGGAAAAACTGTTTTTT. The full variable domain, in which reference TRBV7-8 and TRBJ1-4 provide the parts outside the CDR3, is GAGVSQSPRYKVAKRGQDVALRCDPISGHVSLFWYQQALGQGPEFLTYFQNEAQLDKSGLPSDRFFAERPEGSVSTLKIQRTQQEDSAVYLCASSSPLGIEEKLFFGSGTQLSVL.

V is TRBV19 and J is TRBJ2-3, with TRBD2 as a possible D gene (5 bases). The CDR3 totals 15 residues. V was pared by 3 bases and J by 0 bases, with 10 bases between. Looked up from germline, CDR1 is LNHDA and CDR2 is SQIVND (reference sequence). As DNA, the CDR3 is TGTGCCAGTAGTATTCCTCTAGCTAGCACAGATACGCAGTATTTT. Translated: CASSIPLASTDTQYF.

The chain combines TRBV5-1 with TRBJ2-3, with 11 nucleotides matching TRBD1. The germline V gene has CDR1 SGHRS and CDR2 YFSETQ. This CDR3 spans 15 amino acids. After removal of 7 bases from V and 3 bases from J, the junction contained 7 bases not matched to a gene. The DNA for the CDR3 is TGCGCCAGCCGCCTGGACAGGGGGCTGACAGATACGCAGTATTTT. This sequence encodes CASRLDRGLTDTQYF. Using reference TRBV5-1 and TRBJ2-3 for the parts outside the CDR3, the full variable domain is KAGVTQTPRYLIKTRGQQVTLSCSPISGHRSVSWYQQTPGQGLQFLFEYFSETQRNKGNFPGRFSGRQFSNSRSEMNVSTLELGDSALYLCASRLDRGLTDTQYFGPGTRLTVL.

The chain couples TRBV30 to TRBJ2-3; 7 positions agree with TRBD1. Trimming took 0 bases from V and 0 from J; bases not matched to a gene: 12. The CDR3 runs 18 residues. Germline CDR1 and CDR2: GTSNPN and SVGIG (reference sequence). The CDR3 bases are TGTGCCTGGAGTGTACGGGGACAGCTCCGGGCCAGCACAGATACGCAGTATTTT. Translating gives CAWSVRGQLRASTDTQYF. Full variable domain (rest looked up from reference TRBV30 and TRBJ2-3): SQTIHQWPATLVQPVGSPLSLECTVEGTSNPNLYWYRQAAGRGLQLLFYSVGIGQISSEVPQNLSASRPQDRQFILSSKKLLLSDSGFYLCAWSVRGQLRASTDTQYFGPGTRLTVL.

The V gene is TRBV7-9, the J gene TRBJ2-5; 9 bases agree with TRBD2. The last part of the DNA fits TRBJ2-7 better; the J call may be wrong. The CDR3 runs to 19 residues. The germline V gene encodes CDR1 SEHNR and CDR2 FQNEAQ (reference sequence). The DNA for the CDR3 is TGTGCCAGCAGCTTATCCGACTTAGCGGGAGACCTGGGGATCGACGAGCAGTACTTC. It specifies CASSLSDLAGDLGIDEQYF.

With regard to this clone: A junction boundary mismatches the germline segment, possibly from a read error. The same CDR3 arises from other DNA sequences in this sample as well. This chain links TRBV6-5 with TRBJ1-2; the D gene is possibly TRBD1 (5 bases). Germline assignment: CDR1 MNHEY and CDR2 SVGAGI. This CDR3 region has 14 residues. CDR3 amino acids: CASSYHRGDYGYTF. The CDR3 nucleotides are TGCGCCAGCAGTTACCATAGGGGTGACTATGGCTACACCTTC.

This clone is categorized as medium-sized. The CDR3 DNA reads as TGTGCCAGCTCACAGGGCTTGAGGGACACAGATACGCAGTATTTT. It codes for CASSQGLRDTDTQYF. The chain couples TRBV18 to TRBJ2-3; maybe TRBD2 (5 bases). The CDR3 totals 15 residues. Trimming removed 4 bases from V and 2 bases from J, with 13 bases in between. Germline V gives CDR1 KGHSH, CDR2 LQKENI.

The chain is built from TRBV9 and TRBJ2-7; unclear D gene. This CDR3 is 13 amino acids long. Trimming took off 0 bases at V and 6 bases at J, with 10 bases between the two ends. CDR1 and CDR2 (germline): SGDLS, YYNGEE. The CDR3 sequence: CASSVAAGPEQYF. The CDR3, as DNA: TGTGCCAGCAGCGTAGCGGCAGGCCCCGAGCAGTACTTC.

The gene calls are TRBV28 and TRBJ2-3; 9 bases agree with TRBD2. The CDR3 has 16 amino acids. Germline V gives CDR1 MDHEN, CDR2 SYDVKM. V was pared by 5 bases and J by 3 bases, with 9 bases of the junction left unmatched. The CDR3 loop reads CASSLPVAGVTDTQYF. In nucleotides, the CDR3 is TGTGCCAGCAGTCTCCCGGTAGCGGGAGTTACAGATACGCAGTATTTT.

V usage is TRBV5-8 and J usage is TRBJ1-5, with a weak D call TRBD1 (5 bases). The germline gives CDR1 SGHTS, CDR2 YDEGEE. Trimming took 4 bases from V and 6 from J, leaving 17 bases between them. The CDR3 length is 15 residues. CDR3 coding DNA: TGTGCCAGCAGCCTGGTAGGGGTCCGGAGTCAGCCCCAGCATTTT. Its translation: CASSLVGVRSQPQHF.

The rearrangement joins TRBV4-3 to TRBJ2-3; 7 nucleotides align to TRBD2. This CDR3 is built from 19 residues. Trimming removed 0 bases from V and 1 base from J; junction bases left unmatched: 13. CDR1 is LGHNA and CDR2 is YSLEER in the germline V gene. The CDR3: CASSQDYPSGMPRTDTQYF. CDR3 nucleotide sequence: TGCGCCAGCAGCCAAGATTATCCTAGCGGAATGCCTCGCACAGATACGCAGTATTTT.

This clone was observed a few times. Other nucleotide sequences in the sample specify the same CDR3. The chain has TRBV6-4 and TRBJ2-2; TRBD2 aligns across 13 bases. The V gene end was trimmed by 8 bases and the J gene end by 5 bases; junction bases not matched to a gene: 8. This CDR3 has 16 residues. In germline, CDR1 is MRHNA, CDR2 SNTAGT. This CDR3 is CASGELAGGSTGELFF. The CDR3 DNA sequence: TGTGCCAGCGGAGAACTAGCGGGAGGGTCTACCGGGGAGCTGTTTTTT.